These 31 T cell receptor beta chains were sequenced from one sample in a study of identical twins. TCRdb ran MiXCR on the 5' RACE reads and lists one entry per CDR3 protein. This table has 200,000 to 250,000 distinct CDR3 sequences, 5.5% to 7% appearing once. The data were also submitted as part of a second study, on yellow fever vaccine responses in identical twins.

What was sequenced was memory (CD45RO+) T cells sorted from blood. The receptors come from a woman between 18 and 29 years old in good health.

The chain carries TRBV11-3 and TRBJ2-1; no definite D call. The CDR3 runs to 20 residues. V lost 3 bases to trimming and J lost 8 bases, with 32 bases between them. Per germline, CDR1 SGHNT and CDR2 YENEEA. CDR3 residues: CASSFPLIPGVGPTRDEQFF. DNA for the CDR3: TGTGCCAGCAGCTTCCCCCTAATACCAGGTGTCGGACCTACTCGGGATGAGCAGTTCTTC.

This clonotype was detected only a few times. This chain links TRBV7-2 with TRBJ2-1; 10 bases line up with TRBD2. Germline V gene data show CDR1 as SGHTA and CDR2 as FQGNSA. The CDR3 length is 17 residues. The V and J ends lost 5 bases and 0 bases, in that order; junction bases with no gene match: 7. CDR3 residues: CASSPIAGGSSYNEQFF. The CDR3, as DNA: TGTGCCAGCAGCCCCATAGCGGGGGGTAGCTCCTACAATGAGCAGTTCTTC. Based on the CDR3 plus reference TRBV7-2 and TRBJ2-1, the full variable domain is GAGVSQSPSNKVTEKGKDVELRCDPISGHTALYWYRQSLGQGLEFLIYFQGNSAPDKSGLPSDRFSAERTGGSVSTLTIQRTQQEDSAVYLCASSPIAGGSSYNEQFFGPGTRLTVL.

This clonotype was detected ten times or more. This chain links TRBV10-3 with TRBJ1-6; D remains unclear. The CDR3 is 16 amino acids. Germline V gives CDR1 ENHRY, CDR2 SYGVKD. The V end lost 6 bases, the J end lost 9 bases, and 21 bases lay between the germline ends. Here the CDR3 reads CAIRGGNPTEGSPLHF. The CDR3 DNA follows: TGTGCCATCAGGGGAGGAAATCCCACAGAGGGTTCACCCCTCCACTTT.

This clonotype was seen more than once but under ten times. The chain is built from TRBV28 and TRBJ1-1; no firm D call. Germline V gives CDR1 MDHEN, CDR2 SYDVKM. The V end was cut by 6 bases, the J end by 8 bases, with 10 bases between. The CDR3 has 11 residues. CDR3 protein: CASRKLDEAFF. The DNA of the CDR3 is TGTGCCAGCAGAAAACTGGACGAAGCTTTCTTT.

This clonotype was recorded a few times. The chain employs TRBV20-1 and TRBJ2-5; 9 bases are shared with TRBD1. V was clipped by 0 bases and J by 7 bases; unmatched bases: 9. The CDR3 extends over 15 amino acids. Germline V CDR1 and CDR2: DFQATT, SNEGSKA (reference sequence). CDR3 residues: CSARDRTGVGVTQYF. In nucleotides, the CDR3 is TGCAGTGCTAGAGACCGGACAGGGGTCGGTGTGACCCAGTACTTC.

This clonotype was detected ten times or more. The chain employs TRBV5-1 and TRBJ1-2, with TRBD1 as a possible D gene (5 bases). The CDR3 extends over 15 amino acids. Germline V gene data show CDR1 as SGHRS and CDR2 as YFSETQ. V lost 3 bases to trimming and J lost 6 bases, with 18 bases between them. In DNA, the CDR3 is TGCGCCAGCAGCTGGGGGGACGGAAGAAGTCATGGCTACACCTTC. Translating gives CASSWGDGRSHGYTF.

Only a few counts were recorded for this clonotype. This chain connects TRBV3-1 to TRBJ2-2, with TRBD2 matching over 11 bases. Per the germline V gene, CDR1 is LGHDT and CDR2 is YNNKEL (reference sequence). With 4 bases clipped from V and 6 bases from J, the junction kept 7 bases outside the gene matches. The CDR3 totals 16 residues. DNA for the CDR3: TGTGCCAGCAGCCTTACTAGCGGGAGTTCCCCCGGGGAGCTGTTTTTT. Encoded protein: CASSLTSGSSPGELFF.

This clonotype was detected many times. The V call is TRBV24-1, the J call TRBJ1-4, with D maybe TRBD1 (5 bases). Germline values: CDR1 KGHDR, CDR2 SFDVKD. This CDR3 has 16 amino acids. V dropped 4 bases and J dropped 5 bases, with 16 bases sitting between them. The CDR3 reads CATSEGGAKKNEKLFF. The CDR3 region has the DNA TGTGCCACCAGTGAGGGAGGGGCGAAGAAAAATGAAAAACTGTTTTTT.

The chain recombines TRBV5-5 with TRBJ2-5; a possible D gene is TRBD1 (6 bases). The CDR3 consists of 14 residues. Trimming removed 0 bases from V and 5 bases from J, with 11 bases in between. Germline lookup yields CDR1 SGHKS and CDR2 YYEKEE (reference sequence). Written as DNA, the CDR3 is TGTGCCAGCAGCTTGGGGACAGCTGGGGAGACCCAGTACTTC. It is translated as CASSLGTAGETQYF. The variable domain in full, completed from reference TRBV5-5 and TRBJ2-5, reads DAGVTQSPTHLIKTRGQQVTLRCSPISGHKSVSWYQQVLGQGPQFIFQYYEKEERGRGNFPDRFSARQFPNYSSELNVNALLLGDSALYLCASSLGTAGETQYFGPGTRLLVL.

The chain joins TRBV2 to TRBJ1-2; D may be TRBD1 (5 bases). Trimming shortened V by 7 bases and J by 7 bases, and 19 bases separated the two germline ends. CDR1 SNHLY and CDR2 FYNNEI come from the germline V gene. There are 14 residues in the CDR3. The chain's CDR3 is CASIDSWETGGYTF. CDR3 sequence (DNA): TGTGCCAGCATTGACAGCTGGGAGACGGGTGGCTACACCTTC.

V and J are TRBV27 and TRBJ1-3, with D perhaps matching TRBD1 (5 bases). CDR1 is MNHEY, CDR2 SMNVEV, per germline (reference sequence). The CDR3 is 13 residues long. V lost 2 bases and J lost 7, with 9 bases in between. The CDR3 loop is CASSLREGNTIYF. CDR3 in DNA: TGTGCCAGCAGTTTACGGGAGGGGAACACCATATATTTT.

The chain combines TRBV4-2 with TRBJ2-5; D unresolved. The germline V gene has CDR1 LGHNA and CDR2 YNFKEQ. Deletions cut 4 bases from V and 0 bases from J, with 9 bases between. The CDR3 extends over 14 amino acids. The CDR3: CASSPGLHQETQYF. Written as DNA, the CDR3 is TGTGCCAGCAGCCCCGGGCTCCACCAAGAGACCCAGTACTTC.

This clonotype was seen at least ten times. The rearrangement links TRBV5-1 to TRBJ2-5, with D possibly TRBD1 on 6 matching bases. Trimming removed 4 bases from V and 5 bases from J, with 12 bases in between. This CDR3 region has 13 residues. The germline gives CDR1 SGHRS, CDR2 YFSETQ. The CDR3 region is CASSAQGGETQYF. The CDR3 DNA sequence: TGCGCCAGCAGCGCACAGGGTGGGGAGACCCAGTACTTC.

The chain has TRBV2 and TRBJ2-2, with 11 positions matching TRBD1. Germline lookup yields CDR1 SNHLY and CDR2 FYNNEI. The CDR3 is 14 residues long. V lost 6 bases and J lost 6; bases outside the gene matches: 3. CDR3 nucleotide sequence: TGTGCCAGCAGGGGACAGGGGGTGTCCGGGGAGCTGTTTTTT. It translates to CASRGQGVSGELFF.

This clonotype has just a few counts. V and J are TRBV10-2 and TRBJ2-7; D gene uncertain. Deletions cut 2 bases from V and 7 bases from J, with 21 bases between. The CDR3 is made up of 16 amino acids. Germline CDR1 and CDR2: WSHSY and SAAADI. CDR3 in amino acids: CASSEDRSWASREQYF. CDR3 bases: TGCGCCAGCAGTGAGGATAGGAGTTGGGCCTCTCGTGAGCAGTACTTC.

This clonotype has just a few counts. The J gene is TRBJ2-2, the V gene TRBV15; 8 nucleotides line up with TRBD1. The CDR3 runs to 14 residues. The junction had 1 base not matched to a gene; V was cut back by 1 base and J by 6 bases. Per germline, CDR1 LNHNV and CDR2 YYDKDF (reference sequence). The CDR3 loop reads CATSRVQGAGELFF. The CDR3 DNA sequence: TGTGCCACCAGCAGAGTACAGGGGGCCGGGGAGCTGTTTTTT. Based on the CDR3 plus reference TRBV15 and TRBJ2-2, the full variable domain is DAMVIQNPRYQVTQFGKPVTLSCSQTLNHNVMYWYQQKSSQAPKLLFHYYDKDFNNEADTPDNFQSRRPNTSFCFLDIRSPGLGDTAMYLCATSRVQGAGELFFGEGSRLTVL.

This clonotype was counted ten times or more. The rearrangement links TRBV12-3 or TRBV12-4 to TRBJ2-1; 11 bases are a match to TRBD2. The CDR3 is made up of 15 amino acids. Germline trimming cut 5 bases from V and 4 bases from J; bases unmatched to any gene: 4. The CDR3 loop is CASSISGGAYNEQFF. For the CDR3, the DNA is TGTGCCAGCAGTATTAGCGGGGGGGCATACAATGAGCAGTTCTTC.

V usage is TRBV24-1 and J usage is TRBJ2-2; maybe TRBD2 (5 bases). The germline V and J ends were trimmed by 0 bases and 5 bases, with 9 bases remaining between them. The germline V gene has CDR1 KGHDR and CDR2 SFDVKD. The CDR3 has 15 amino acids. CDR3 sequence: CATSDLFRDTGELFF. In DNA, the CDR3 is TGTGCCACCAGTGATTTGTTCCGGGATACCGGGGAGCTGTTTTTT.

This clonotype was picked up many times. This chain connects TRBV12-3 or TRBV12-4 to TRBJ2-7, with 8 bases identical to TRBD1. The length of the CDR3 is 13 residues. Germline trimming cut 5 bases from V and 6 bases from J; bases unmatched to any gene: 6. In DNA form, the CDR3 reads TGTGCCAGCAGTCACGGGGACAGGTCCGAGCAGTACTTC. Translating it yields CASSHGDRSEQYF.

This clonotype showed up many times. The V and J genes are TRBV4-1 and TRBJ2-1; a weak D match, TRBD1 (6 bases). Per germline, CDR1 MGHRA and CDR2 YSYEKL. V was trimmed by 1 base and J by 5 bases, leaving 21 bases between them. The CDR3 covers 18 residues. CDR3 in DNA: TGCGCCAGCAGCCAAGGACAGGCACGAGGGACACGAAACAATGAGCAGTTCTTC. It is translated as CASSQGQARGTRNNEQFF.

This clonotype has a count of ten or more. The V call is TRBV5-1, the J call TRBJ1-6, with D hard to call. The CDR3 loop spans 16 amino acids. The germline gives CDR1 SGHRS, CDR2 YFSETQ. V was cut by 4 bases and J by 0 bases, with 11 bases left in between. DNA of the CDR3: TGCGCCAGCAGCATATCCATGAGCTCCTATAATTCACCCCTCCACTTT. Its translation is CASSISMSSYNSPLHF.

At least ten counts were recorded for this clonotype. V gene TRBV10-3 combines with J gene TRBJ1-1; 7 bases fit TRBD1. The CDR3 totals 13 residues. V gave up 6 bases and J gave up 11 bases; unmatched junction bases: 12. Germline values: CDR1 ENHRY, CDR2 SYGVKD. The CDR3 spells CAIRADRDRSAFF. CDR3 bases: TGTGCCATCAGAGCCGACAGGGATCGTTCGGCTTTCTTT.

This clonotype was seen at least ten times. V gene TRBV3-1 combines with J gene TRBJ2-7, with D maybe TRBD1 (5 bases). The CDR3 has 13 amino acids. Germline assignment: CDR1 LGHDT and CDR2 YNNKEL (reference sequence). V was pared by 3 bases and J by 5 bases, with 11 bases between. CDR3 nucleotides: TGTGCCAGCAGCCACAGGGAAAGCCACGAGCAGTACTTC. Its protein is CASSHRESHEQYF.

A remark on this clonotype: The CDR3 end shows no conserved phenylalanine or tryptophan, and so a read error is likely. It is unclear where the CDR3 begins or ends on the DNA, so no DNA is shown, and the CDR3 is as TCRdb lists it. CDR3 residues: CSALSLSAASGGL. The chain combines TRBV20-1 with TRBJ2-7; TRBD2 is the table's D call, not checked against the DNA. Germline V gives CDR1 DFQATT, CDR2 SNEGSKA (reference sequence). The CDR3 spans 13 amino acids, including both terminal residues.

The V call is TRBV20-1, the J call TRBJ2-7, with a possible D match to TRBD1 (6 bases). Trimming left V 3 bases short and J 3 bases short, with 12 bases between. In germline, CDR1 is DFQATT, CDR2 SNEGSKA (reference sequence). This CDR3 contains 13 residues. CDR3 in DNA: TGCAGTGCTAGCAGGGGTATTTTCTACGAGCAGTACTTC. Amino acids: CSASRGIFYEQYF.

The chain carries TRBV5-1 and TRBJ1-2; 7 positions match TRBD1. The V and J ends lost 3 bases and 4 bases, in that order; junction bases with no gene match: 3. The CDR3 has 13 amino acids. Germline V CDR1 and CDR2: SGHRS, YFSETQ. The DNA of the CDR3 is TGCGCCAGCAGCTCGGGACAGACCTATGGCTACACCTTC. It translates to CASSSGQTYGYTF. The entire variable domain, with the rest obtained from reference TRBV5-1 and TRBJ1-2, is as follows: KAGVTQTPRYLIKTRGQQVTLSCSPISGHRSVSWYQQTPGQGLQFLFEYFSETQRNKGNFPGRFSGRQFSNSRSEMNVSTLELGDSALYLCASSSGQTYGYTFGSGTRLTVV.

This clonotype has more than one count but fewer than ten. The gene calls are TRBV11-2 and TRBJ2-3, with 7 nucleotides matching TRBD2. The germline CDR1 and CDR2 sequences are SGHAT and FQNNGV. Trimming took 5 bases from V and 2 from J; bases not matched to a gene: 13. The CDR3 runs 17 residues. The CDR3 DNA sequence: TGTGCCAGCAGCCCCCTGTGGGGGGGGGGACTCACAGATACGCAGTATTTT. It is translated as CASSPLWGGGLTDTQYF. The variable domain in full, with the rest retrieved from reference TRBV11-2 and TRBJ2-3, is EAGVAQSPRYKIIEKRQSVAFWCNPISGHATLYWYQQILGQGPKLLIQFQNNGVVDDSQLPKDRFSAERLKGVDSTLKIQPAKLEDSAVYLCASSPLWGGGLTDTQYFGPGTRLTVL.

This clonotype was picked up a small number of times. The chain carries TRBV5-1 and TRBJ2-7; TRBD2 agrees at 7 bases. The CDR3 sequence is 15 residues long. V lost 2 bases and J lost 2; bases outside the gene matches: 7. Germline CDR1 SGHRS, CDR2 YFSETQ. The CDR3 is CASSFQPGLTYEQYF. The CDR3 DNA sequence: TGCGCCAGCAGCTTCCAACCGGGACTAACCTACGAGCAGTACTTC. Full variable domain (outside the CDR3, taken from reference TRBV5-1 and TRBJ2-7): KAGVTQTPRYLIKTRGQQVTLSCSPISGHRSVSWYQQTPGQGLQFLFEYFSETQRNKGNFPGRFSGRQFSNSRSEMNVSTLELGDSALYLCASSFQPGLTYEQYFGPGTRLTVT.

This clonotype showed up just a few times. For the CDR3, the DNA is TGTGCCAGCAGCTATAACCGGGACATAAAAAACATTCAGTACTTC. Translated: CASSYNRDIKNIQYF. This sequence joins TRBV5-4 and TRBJ2-4; D perhaps matches TRBD1 (6 bases). The CDR3 has 15 residues. V was pared by 3 bases and J by 4 bases, with 14 bases between. In germline, CDR1 is SGHNT, CDR2 YYREEE (reference sequence).

The sample holds many counts of this clonotype. This sequence joins TRBV27 and TRBJ1-3; D gene ambiguous. CDR1 is MNHEY, CDR2 SMNVEV, per germline (reference sequence). The V end was cut by 0 bases, the J end by 3 bases, with 9 bases between. The CDR3 covers 15 residues. CDR3 in DNA: TGTGCCAGCAGTTTATCGATGGGCTTTGGAAACACCATATATTTT. Residues: CASSLSMGFGNTIYF.

This clonotype has more than one count but fewer than ten. CDR3 in amino acids: CASRSTMGSYNEQFF. As DNA, the CDR3 is TGTGCCAGCAGATCTACTATGGGTTCCTACAATGAGCAGTTCTTC. This chain joins TRBV7-2 and TRBJ2-1; D uncertain. CDR3 size: 15 residues. In germline, CDR1 is SGHTA, CDR2 FQGNSA. V was trimmed by 6 bases and J by 1 base, leaving 13 bases between them.